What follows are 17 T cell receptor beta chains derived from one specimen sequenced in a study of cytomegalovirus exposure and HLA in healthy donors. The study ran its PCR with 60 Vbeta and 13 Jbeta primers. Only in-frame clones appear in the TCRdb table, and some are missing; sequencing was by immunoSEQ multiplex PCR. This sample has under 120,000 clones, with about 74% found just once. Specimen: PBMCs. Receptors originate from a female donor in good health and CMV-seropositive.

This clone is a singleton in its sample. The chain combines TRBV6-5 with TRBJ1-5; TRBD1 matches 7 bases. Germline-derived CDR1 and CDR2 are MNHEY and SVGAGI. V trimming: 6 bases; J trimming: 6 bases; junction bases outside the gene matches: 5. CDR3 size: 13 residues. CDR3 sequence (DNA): TGTGCCAGCAGGGCCAGGGGGAGTCAGCCCCAGCATTTT. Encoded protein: CASRARGSQPQHF.

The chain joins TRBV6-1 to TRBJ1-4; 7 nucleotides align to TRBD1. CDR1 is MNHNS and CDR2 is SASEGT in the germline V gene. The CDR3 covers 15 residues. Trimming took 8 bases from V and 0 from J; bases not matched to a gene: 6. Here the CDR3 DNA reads TGTGCCAGCCGGGACAGAGTCACAACTAATGAAAAACTGTTTTTT. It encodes CASRDRVTTNEKLFF.

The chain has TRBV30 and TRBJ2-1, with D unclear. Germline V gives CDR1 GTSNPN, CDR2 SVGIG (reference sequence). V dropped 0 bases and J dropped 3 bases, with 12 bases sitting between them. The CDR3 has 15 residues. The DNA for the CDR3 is TGTGCCTGGAGTGTACTTGGGCCCGACTACAATGAGCAGTTCTTC. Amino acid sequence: CAWSVLGPDYNEQFF.

Here the CDR3 reads CSVGDRGETQYF. The CDR3 DNA is TGCAGCGTGGGAGACAGGGGGGAGACCCAGTACTTC. This chain uses TRBV29-1 with TRBJ2-5, with 9 nucleotides matching TRBD1. V dropped 6 bases and J dropped 5; count of bases not matched to a gene: 4. The V gene's germline CDR1 is SQVTM and CDR2 ANQGSEA. This CDR3 is built from 12 residues.

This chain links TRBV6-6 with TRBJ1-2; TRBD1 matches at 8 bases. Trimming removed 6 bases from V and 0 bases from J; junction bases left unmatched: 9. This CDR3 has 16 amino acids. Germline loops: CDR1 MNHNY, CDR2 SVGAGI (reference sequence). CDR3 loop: CASRPGQGEANYGYTF. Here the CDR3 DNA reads TGTGCCAGCAGGCCAGGACAGGGTGAAGCTAACTATGGCTACACCTTC.

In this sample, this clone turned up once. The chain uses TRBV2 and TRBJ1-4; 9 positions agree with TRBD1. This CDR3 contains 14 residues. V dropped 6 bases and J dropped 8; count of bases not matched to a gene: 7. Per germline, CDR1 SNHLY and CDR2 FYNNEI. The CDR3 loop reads CASRNRDRAEKLFF. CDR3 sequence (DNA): TGTGCCAGCAGGAACCGGGACAGGGCCGAAAAACTGTTTTTT.

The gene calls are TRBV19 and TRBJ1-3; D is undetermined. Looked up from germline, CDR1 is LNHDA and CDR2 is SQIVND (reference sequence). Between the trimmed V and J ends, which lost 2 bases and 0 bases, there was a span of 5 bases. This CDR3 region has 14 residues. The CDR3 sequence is CASSIRVSGNTIYF. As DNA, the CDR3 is TGTGCCAGTAGTATACGAGTCTCTGGAAACACCATATATTTT.

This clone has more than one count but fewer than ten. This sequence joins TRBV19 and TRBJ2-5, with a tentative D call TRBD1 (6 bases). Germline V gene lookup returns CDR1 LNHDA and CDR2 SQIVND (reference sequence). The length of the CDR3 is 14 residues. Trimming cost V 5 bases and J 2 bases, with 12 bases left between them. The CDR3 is CASSQGTNQETQYF. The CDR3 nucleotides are TGTGCCAGTAGTCAAGGGACAAATCAAGAGACCCAGTACTTC.

CDR3 bases: TGTGCCATCAGTGAGAACAGCGTAGGGGTCTCCGGGGAGCTGTTTTTT. Amino acid sequence: CAISENSVGVSGELFF. The V call is TRBV10-3, the J call TRBJ2-2; D may be TRBD1 (5 bases). The CDR3 is made up of 16 amino acids. Germline V gene data show CDR1 as ENHRY and CDR2 as SYGVKD. Trimming pared 2 bases from V and 6 bases from J, leaving 16 bases between.

CDR3 coding DNA: TGTGCCAGCACCGGCCGGACACCTAACACTGAAGCTTTCTTT. Protein product: CASTGRTPNTEAFF. The gene calls are TRBV6-5 and TRBJ1-1; weak D call: TRBD1 (5 bases). The length of the CDR3 is 14 residues. Germline lookup yields CDR1 MNHEY and CDR2 SVGAGI. Between the trimmed V and J ends, which lost 7 bases and 2 bases, there was a span of 14 bases.

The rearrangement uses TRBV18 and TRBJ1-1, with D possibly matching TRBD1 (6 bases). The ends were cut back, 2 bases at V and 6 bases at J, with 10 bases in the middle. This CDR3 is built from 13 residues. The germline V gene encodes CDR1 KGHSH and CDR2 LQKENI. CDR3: CASSPIRGSEAFF. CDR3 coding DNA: TGTGCCAGCTCACCAATCAGGGGCTCTGAAGCTTTCTTT.

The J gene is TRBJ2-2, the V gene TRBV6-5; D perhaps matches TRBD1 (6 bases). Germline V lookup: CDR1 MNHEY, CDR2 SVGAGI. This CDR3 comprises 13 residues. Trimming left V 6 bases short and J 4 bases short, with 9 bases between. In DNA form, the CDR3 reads TGTGCCAGCAGAAACAGGGTCACCGGGGAGCTGTTTTTT. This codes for CASRNRVTGELFF.

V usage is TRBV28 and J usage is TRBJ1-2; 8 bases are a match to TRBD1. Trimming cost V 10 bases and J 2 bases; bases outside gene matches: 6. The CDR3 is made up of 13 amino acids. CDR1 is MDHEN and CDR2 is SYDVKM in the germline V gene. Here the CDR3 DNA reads TGTGCCATCGCAGGGGGCGCGAACTATGGCTACACCTTC. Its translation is CAIAGGANYGYTF.

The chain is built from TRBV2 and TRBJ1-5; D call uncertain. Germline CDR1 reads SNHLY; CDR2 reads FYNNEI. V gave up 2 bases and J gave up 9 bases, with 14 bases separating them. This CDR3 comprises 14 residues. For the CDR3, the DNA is TGTGCCAGCAGTGAATCCCAGATCCAACGGCCCCAGCATTTT. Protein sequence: CASSESQIQRPQHF.

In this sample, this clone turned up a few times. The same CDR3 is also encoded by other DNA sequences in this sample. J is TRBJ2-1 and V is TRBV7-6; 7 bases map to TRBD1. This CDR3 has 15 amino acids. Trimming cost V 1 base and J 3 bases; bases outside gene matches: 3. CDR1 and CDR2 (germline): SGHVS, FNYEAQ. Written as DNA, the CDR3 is TGTGCCAGCAGCTTAGGACAGGGAGACTACAATGAGCAGTTCTTC. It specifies CASSLGQGDYNEQFF. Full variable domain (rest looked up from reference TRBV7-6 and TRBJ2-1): GAGVSQSPRYKVTKRGQDVALRCDPISGHVSLYWYRQALGQGPEFLTYFNYEAQQDKSGLPNDRFSAERPEGSISTLTIQRTEQRDSAMYRCASSLGQGDYNEQFFGPGTRLTVL.

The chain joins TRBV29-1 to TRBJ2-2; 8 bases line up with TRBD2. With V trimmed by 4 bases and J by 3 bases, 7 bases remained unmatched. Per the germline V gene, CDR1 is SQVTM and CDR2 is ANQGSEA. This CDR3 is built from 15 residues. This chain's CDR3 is CSVVEAGVYTGELFF. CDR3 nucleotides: TGCAGCGTTGTCGAAGCGGGGGTGTACACCGGGGAGCTGTTTTTT.

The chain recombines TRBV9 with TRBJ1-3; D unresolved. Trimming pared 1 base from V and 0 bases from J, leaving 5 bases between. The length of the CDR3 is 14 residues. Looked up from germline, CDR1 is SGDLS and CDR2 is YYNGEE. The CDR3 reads CASSVSGSGNTIYF. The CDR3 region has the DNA TGTGCCAGCAGCGTATCGGGCTCTGGAAACACCATATATTTT.